These T cell receptor beta chains were read from a single sample in a study of metastatic and nonmetastatic thyroid tumors. TCRdb re-analyzed the PCR reads through MiXCR. This table has about 28,000 clones, 16% appearing once. The sample comprised blood. All receptors come from a female donor with papillary thyroid cancer or a benign thyroid nodule (not recorded which). Some clones in this sample may be carry-over from other donors' samples. Both conserved end residues are part of each CDR3. The D gene is left open where the match is weak. The size field is filled for only some rows; it gives once, few, many or a size class.

TRBJ1-6,many,TRBV7-6,TRBD1,CASSLKTGSDSPLHF,TGTGCCAGCAGCCTAAAGACAGGGTCTGATTCACCCCTCCACTTT
TRBJ2-1,many,TRBV7-9,-,CASSLAGDPTSSYNEQFF,TGTGCCAGCAGCTTAGCGGGAGACCCTACCAGCTCCTACAATGAGCAGTTCTTC
TRBJ2-7,many,TRBV7-2,-,CASSQAVGMAYEQYF,TGTGCCAGCTCCCAGGCGGTGGGTATGGCCTACGAGCAGTACTTC
TRBJ1-2,few,TRBV27,-,CASSGDPPHGYTF,TGTGCCAGCAGTGGGGACCCACCCCATGGCTACACCTTC
TRBJ1-1,few,TRBV6-1,-,CASKRGGTGAFF,TGTGCCAGCAAACGCGGGGGGACTGGGGCTTTCTTT
TRBJ1-6,many,TRBV4-1,TRBD1,CASSQTEGQGNSPLHF,TGCGCCAGCAGCCAAACAGAGGGACAGGGAAATTCACCCCTCCACTTT
TRBJ1-1,-,TRBV20-1,-,CSARAGQRDTEAFF,TGCAGTGCTAGGGCCGGACAGCGAGACACTGAAGCTTTCTTT
TRBJ2-3,many,TRBV5-5,-,CASSLQGTTDTQYF,TGTGCCAGCAGCTTGCAGGGGACCACAGATACGCAGTATTTT
TRBJ1-2,-,TRBV11-1,TRBD1,CASSYQPGGAYGYTF,TGTGCCAGCAGCTACCAACCAGGGGGAGCTTATGGCTACACCTTC
TRBJ2-7,many,TRBV29-1,-,CSVEIPQWGVGLPTYEQYF,TGCAGCGTTGAAATACCCCAATGGGGAGTCGGGCTACCGACCTACGAGCAGTACTTC
TRBJ1-4,many,TRBV6-5,-,CASSYSGRSGEKLFF,TGTGCCAGCAGTTACTCGGGGCGGAGTGGAGAAAAACTGTTTTTT
TRBJ1-1,medium-sized,TRBV20-1,-,CSARQREDTEAFF,TGCAGTGCTAGGCAGAGGGAGGACACTGAAGCTTTCTTT
TRBJ1-5,few,TRBV19,-,CASSPGMNQPQHF,TGTGCCAGTAGCCCGGGTATGAACCAGCCCCAGCATTTT
TRBJ2-5,many,TRBV2,TRBD1,CASSGTGSGETQYF,TGTGCCAGCAGTGGGACAGGGTCGGGGGAGACCCAGTACTTC
TRBJ1-3,medium-sized,TRBV6-1,-,CASRDASSGNTIYF,TGTGCCAGCAGGGACGCTAGCTCTGGAAACACCATATATTTT
TRBJ2-3,-,TRBV13,-,CVSRRYGSSTDTQYF,TGTGTCAGCCGTCGGTACGGGTCTAGCACAGATACGCAGTATTTT
TRBJ1-6,few,TRBV27,TRBD1,CASSYSGTGRWNSPLHF,TGTGCCAGCAGTTATTCCGGGACAGGGCGGTGGAATTCACCCCTCCACTTT
TRBJ2-1,many,TRBV18,-,CASSPGMGLREQFF,TGTGCCAGCTCACCGGGCATGGGCCTAAGGGAGCAGTTCTTC
TRBJ2-7,many,TRBV20-1,-,CSASYGGSYEQYF,TGCAGTGCTTCTTATGGAGGGTCCTACGAGCAGTACTTC
TRBJ2-5,many,TRBV18,TRBD2,CASSIEAGGQETQYF,TGTGCCAGCTCAATAGAGGCGGGAGGCCAAGAGACCCAGTACTTC
TRBJ1-5,-,TRBV20-1,-,CSARDCALGINQPQHF,TGCAGTGCTAGAGATTGTGCCCTAGGTATCAATCAGCCCCAGCATTTT
TRBJ1-2,many,TRBV7-9,-,CASSLGGEGYTF,TGTGCCAGCAGCTTAGGTGGGGAAGGCTACACCTTC
TRBJ1-1,many,TRBV18,TRBD1,CASSPGTGETEAFF,TGTGCCAGCTCACCAGGGACAGGGGAGACTGAAGCTTTCTTT
TRBJ2-2,medium-sized,TRBV5-1,-,CASSFLPGEDTGELFF,TGCGCCAGCAGCTTCTTACCGGGAGAGGACACCGGGGAGCTGTTTTTT
TRBJ1-3,many,TRBV20-1,-,CSARGNVSGNTIYF,TGCAGTGCTAGGGGGAACGTCTCTGGAAACACCATATATTTT
TRBJ2-3,many,TRBV4-1,-,CASSQEIAATDTQYF,TGCGCCAGCAGCCAAGAGATAGCGGCCACAGATACGCAGTATTTT
TRBJ2-3,many,TRBV29-1,-,CSVEDEGVRPDTQYF,TGCAGCGTTGAAGATGAAGGTGTGAGGCCAGATACGCAGTATTTT
TRBJ1-1,many,TRBV6-1,-,CASGRTLNTEAFF,TGTGCCAGTGGGCGTACTCTGAACACTGAAGCTTTCTTT
TRBJ2-4,many,TRBV20-1,-,CSGLLAKNIQYF,TGCAGTGGGCTTCTAGCCAAAAACATTCAGTACTTC
TRBJ1-5,few,TRBV5-1,-,CASSLSGDQPQHF,TGCGCCAGCAGCTTGTCGGGAGACCAGCCCCAGCATTTT
TRBJ1-5,many,TRBV9,-,CASSVGEGADSQPQHF,TGTGCCAGCAGCGTAGGGGAGGGCGCGGATTCTCAGCCCCAGCATTTT
TRBJ2-1,many,TRBV7-8,TRBD2,CASSTTSGRGHNEQFF,TGTGCCAGCAGCACCACTAGCGGGAGGGGACACAATGAGCAGTTCTTC
TRBJ2-7,-,TRBV30,-,CAWNLYRDEQYF,TGTGCCTGGAACCTTTATCGGGACGAGCAGTACTTC
TRBJ1-3,-,TRBV6-5,-,CASSYSRSTSGNTIYF,TGTGCCAGCAGTTACTCACGGTCTACCTCCGGAAACACCATATATTTT
TRBJ1-5,few,TRBV4-2,-,CASSQEEVGNQPQHF,TGTGCCAGCAGCCAAGAAGAGGTGGGCAATCAGCCCCAGCATTTT
TRBJ1-6,few,TRBV28,TRBD1,CASTTGESPLHF,TGTGCCAGCACAACAGGGGAATCACCCCTCCACTTT
TRBJ2-7,many,TRBV14,TRBD1,CASSPKAGGLTYEQYF,TGTGCCAGCAGCCCGAAGGCAGGGGGCTTAACCTACGAGCAGTACTTC
TRBJ2-2,few,TRBV28,TRBD2,CASMPGLATTDANTGELFF,TGTGCCAGCATGCCGGGACTAGCGACTACGGACGCGAACACTGGGGAGCTGTTTTTT
TRBJ1-2,many,TRBV24-1,-,CATSDSVGGYTF,TGTGCCACCAGTGATTCGGTGGGAGGCTACACCTTC
TRBJ2-2,many,TRBV28,-,CASSPYLNTGELFF,TGTGCCAGCAGCCCCTACCTGAACACCGGGGAGCTGTTTTTT
TRBJ1-5,-,TRBV30,-,CAWRVILPQHF,TGTGCCTGGAGAGTAATTTTGCCCCAGCATTTT
TRBJ1-2,once,TRBV30,-,CAWSVGARVQIGGYTF,TGTGCCTGGAGTGTAGGGGCAAGGGTGCAAATTGGTGGCTACACCTTC
TRBJ2-1,many,TRBV9,-,CASSLDTYNEQFF,TGTGCCAGCAGCCTGGACACCTACAATGAGCAGTTCTTC
TRBJ1-2,medium-sized,TRBV20-1,-,CSARDRTQGAYGYTF,TGCAGTGCTAGAGATCGCACACAGGGAGCCTATGGCTACACCTTC
TRBJ2-5,-,TRBV4-1,TRBD1,CASSRYPGQEDGAQYF,TGCGCCAGCAGCCGATATCCGGGACAGGAAGATGGGGCCCAGTACTTC
TRBJ1-1,many,TRBV11-2,-,CASSLDFSGTAFF,TGTGCCAGCAGCTTAGACTTCAGCGGGACAGCTTTCTTT
TRBJ2-3,many,TRBV28,TRBD2,CASSHSGSTDTQYF,TGTGCCAGCAGCCATAGCGGGAGCACAGATACGCAGTATTTT
TRBJ1-3,-,TRBV27,TRBD1,CARSSDRAAENTIYF,TGTGCAAGAAGTTCGGACAGGGCGGCGGAAAACACCATATATTTT
TRBJ2-7,medium-sized,TRBV28,-,CASSPPGNYEQYF,TGTGCCAGCAGTCCGCCAGGGAACTACGAGCAGTACTTC
TRBJ2-7,many,TRBV28,TRBD1,CASSLRDRDEQYF,TGTGCCAGCAGTTTACGGGACAGGGACGAGCAGTACTTC
TRBJ2-1,many,TRBV15,TRBD2,CATSRLTSGYNEQFF,TGTGCCACCAGCAGACTGACTAGCGGCTACAATGAGCAGTTCTTC
TRBJ2-7,-,TRBV19,-,CASSIRGTEQYF,TGTGCCAGTAGTATTCGAGGGACCGAGCAGTACTTC
TRBJ1-2,many,TRBV20-1,TRBD1,CSARTGIYGYTF,TGCAGTGCTAGGACAGGGATCTATGGCTACACCTTC